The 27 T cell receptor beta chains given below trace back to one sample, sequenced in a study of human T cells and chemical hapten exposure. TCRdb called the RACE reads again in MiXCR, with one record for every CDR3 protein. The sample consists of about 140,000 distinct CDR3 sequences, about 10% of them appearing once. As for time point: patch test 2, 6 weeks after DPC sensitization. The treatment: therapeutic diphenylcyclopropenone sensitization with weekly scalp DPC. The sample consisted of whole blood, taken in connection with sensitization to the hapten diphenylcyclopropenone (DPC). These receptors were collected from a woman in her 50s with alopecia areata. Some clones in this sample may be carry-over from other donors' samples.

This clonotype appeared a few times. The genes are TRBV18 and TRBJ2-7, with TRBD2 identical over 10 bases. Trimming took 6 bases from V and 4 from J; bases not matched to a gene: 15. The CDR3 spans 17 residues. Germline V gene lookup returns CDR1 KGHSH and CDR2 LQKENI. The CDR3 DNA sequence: TGTGCCAGCTCCCCCGGGCTAGCGGGAGCCAGGCGATACGAGCAGTACTTC. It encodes CASSPGLAGARRYEQYF.

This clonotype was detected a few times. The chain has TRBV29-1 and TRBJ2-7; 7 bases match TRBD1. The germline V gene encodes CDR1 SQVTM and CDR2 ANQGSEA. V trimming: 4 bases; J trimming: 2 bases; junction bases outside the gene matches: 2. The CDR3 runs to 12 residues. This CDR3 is CSVGTGPYEQYF. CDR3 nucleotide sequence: TGCAGCGTTGGGACAGGCCCCTACGAGCAGTACTTC.

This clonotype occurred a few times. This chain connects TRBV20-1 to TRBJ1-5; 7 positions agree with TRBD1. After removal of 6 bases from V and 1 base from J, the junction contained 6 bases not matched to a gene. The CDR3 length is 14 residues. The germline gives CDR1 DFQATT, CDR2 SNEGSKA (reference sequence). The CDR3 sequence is CSAEDRTSNQPQHF. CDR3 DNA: TGCAGTGCAGAGGACAGGACCAGCAATCAGCCCCAGCATTTT.

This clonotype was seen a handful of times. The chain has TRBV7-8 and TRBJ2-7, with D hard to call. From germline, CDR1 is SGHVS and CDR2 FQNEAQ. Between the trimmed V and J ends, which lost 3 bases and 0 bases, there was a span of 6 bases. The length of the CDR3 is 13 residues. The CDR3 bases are TGTGCCAGCAGCTTCTCCAACTCCTACGAGCAGTACTTC. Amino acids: CASSFSNSYEQYF.

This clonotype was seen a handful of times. In DNA form, the CDR3 reads TGTGCCAGCAGCAAGTACGGGACCTACGAGCAGTACTTC. Translation: CASSKYGTYEQYF. The genes are TRBV28 and TRBJ2-7; possibly TRBD2 for D (5 bases). CDR3 length: 13 amino acids. CDR1 is MDHEN and CDR2 is SYDVKM in the germline V gene. V gave up 6 bases and J gave up 2 bases, with 11 bases separating them.

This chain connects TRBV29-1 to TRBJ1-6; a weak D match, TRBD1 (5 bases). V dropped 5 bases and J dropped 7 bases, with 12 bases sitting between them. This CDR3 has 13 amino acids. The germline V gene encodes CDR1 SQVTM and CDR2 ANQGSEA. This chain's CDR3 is CSVRQQGNSPLHF. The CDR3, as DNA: TGCAGCGTTCGACAGCAGGGAAATTCACCCCTCCACTTT.

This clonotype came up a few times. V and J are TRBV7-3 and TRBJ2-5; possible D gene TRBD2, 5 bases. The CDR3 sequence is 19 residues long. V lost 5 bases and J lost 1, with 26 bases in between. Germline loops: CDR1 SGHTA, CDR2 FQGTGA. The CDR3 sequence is CASSPKTRERSNLQETQYF. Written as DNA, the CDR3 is TGTGCCAGCAGCCCGAAGACTCGCGAGCGGAGCAACCTCCAAGAGACCCAGTACTTC.

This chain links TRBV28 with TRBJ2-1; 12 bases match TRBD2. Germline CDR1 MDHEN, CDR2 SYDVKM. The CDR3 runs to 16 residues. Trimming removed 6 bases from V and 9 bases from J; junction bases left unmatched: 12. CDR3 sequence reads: CASSLTSGGPLGEQFF. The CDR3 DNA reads TGTGCCAGCAGCCTGACTAGCGGGGGACCTTTAGGTGAGCAGTTCTTC.

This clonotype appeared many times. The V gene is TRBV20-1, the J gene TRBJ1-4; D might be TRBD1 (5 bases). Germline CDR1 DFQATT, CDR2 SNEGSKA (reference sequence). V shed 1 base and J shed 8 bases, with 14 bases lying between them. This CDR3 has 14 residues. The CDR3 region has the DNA TGCAGTGCTAGAGTAAGCCTGGGGGAGGAAAAACTGTTTTTT. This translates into CSARVSLGEEKLFF.

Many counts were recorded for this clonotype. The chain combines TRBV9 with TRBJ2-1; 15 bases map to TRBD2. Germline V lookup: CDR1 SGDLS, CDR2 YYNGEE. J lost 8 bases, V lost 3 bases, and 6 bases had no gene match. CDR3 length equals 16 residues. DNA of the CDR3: TGTGCCAGCAGCGAGCGGACTAGCGGGAGGGTGTATGAGCAGTTCTTC. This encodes CASSERTSGRVYEQFF.

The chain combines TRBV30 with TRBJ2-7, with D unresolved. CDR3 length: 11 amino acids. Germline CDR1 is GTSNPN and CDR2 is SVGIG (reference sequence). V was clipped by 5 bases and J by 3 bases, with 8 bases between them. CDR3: CAWAGNYEQYF. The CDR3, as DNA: TGTGCCTGGGCAGGTAACTACGAGCAGTACTTC.

The CDR3 nucleotides are TGTGCCAGCAGCCCCGGACAGGGGATCTCCTACGAGCAGTACTTC. Its translation is CASSPGQGISYEQYF. The chain combines TRBV12-3 or TRBV12-4 with TRBJ2-7; 9 nucleotides match TRBD1. V lost 6 bases, J lost 0 bases, and 6 bases stayed unmatched. This CDR3 is 15 amino acids long.

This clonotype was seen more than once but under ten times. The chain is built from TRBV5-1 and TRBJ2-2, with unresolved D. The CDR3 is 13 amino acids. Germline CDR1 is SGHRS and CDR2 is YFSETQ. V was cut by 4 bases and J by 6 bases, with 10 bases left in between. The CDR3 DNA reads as TGCGCCAGCAGCCGACTCCCGTCCGGGGAGCTGTTTTTT. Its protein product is CASSRLPSGELFF. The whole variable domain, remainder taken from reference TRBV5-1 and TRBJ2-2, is KAGVTQTPRYLIKTRGQQVTLSCSPISGHRSVSWYQQTPGQGLQFLFEYFSETQRNKGNFPGRFSGRQFSNSRSEMNVSTLELGDSALYLCASSRLPSGELFFGEGSRLTVL.

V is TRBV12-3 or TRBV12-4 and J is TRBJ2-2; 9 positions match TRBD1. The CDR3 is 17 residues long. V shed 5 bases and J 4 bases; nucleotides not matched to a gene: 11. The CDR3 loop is CASSPGTGRRSTGELFF. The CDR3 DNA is TGTGCCAGCAGTCCGGGGACAGGGAGAAGGAGCACCGGGGAGCTGTTTTTT.

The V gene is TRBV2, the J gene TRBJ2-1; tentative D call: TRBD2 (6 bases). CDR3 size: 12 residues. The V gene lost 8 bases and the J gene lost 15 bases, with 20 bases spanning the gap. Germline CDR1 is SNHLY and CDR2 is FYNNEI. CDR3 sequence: CASRGMGDGRFF. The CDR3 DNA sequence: TGTGCCAGCCGGGGGATGGGAGACGGGCGGTTCTTC.

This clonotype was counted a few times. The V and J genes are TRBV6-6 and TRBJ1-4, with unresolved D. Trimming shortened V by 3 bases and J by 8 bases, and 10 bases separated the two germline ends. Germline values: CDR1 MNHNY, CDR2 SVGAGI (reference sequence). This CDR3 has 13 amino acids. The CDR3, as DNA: TGTGCCAGCAGTTATAGAGGCGGCGAAAAACTGTTTTTT. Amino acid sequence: CASSYRGGEKLFF.

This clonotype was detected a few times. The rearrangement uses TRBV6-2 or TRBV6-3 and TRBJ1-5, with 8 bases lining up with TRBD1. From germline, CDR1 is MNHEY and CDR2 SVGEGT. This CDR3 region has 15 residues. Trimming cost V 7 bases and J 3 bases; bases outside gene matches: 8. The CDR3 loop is CASTYTGGNNQPQHF. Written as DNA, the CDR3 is TGTGCCAGCACCTATACAGGGGGAAACAATCAGCCCCAGCATTTT.

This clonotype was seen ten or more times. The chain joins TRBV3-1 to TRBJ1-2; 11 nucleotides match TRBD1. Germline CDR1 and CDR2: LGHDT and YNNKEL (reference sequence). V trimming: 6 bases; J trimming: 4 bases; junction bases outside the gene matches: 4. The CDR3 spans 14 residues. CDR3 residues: CASRPGQGVYGYTF. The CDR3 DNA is TGTGCCAGCAGGCCGGGACAGGGGGTCTATGGCTACACCTTC.

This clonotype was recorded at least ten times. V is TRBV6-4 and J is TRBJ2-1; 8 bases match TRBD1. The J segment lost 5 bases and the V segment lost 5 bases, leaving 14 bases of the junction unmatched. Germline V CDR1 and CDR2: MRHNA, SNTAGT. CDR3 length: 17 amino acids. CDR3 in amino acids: CASSRRGTGSVDNEQFF. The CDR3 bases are TGTGCCAGCAGTCGGAGGGGGACAGGTTCAGTTGACAATGAGCAGTTCTTC.

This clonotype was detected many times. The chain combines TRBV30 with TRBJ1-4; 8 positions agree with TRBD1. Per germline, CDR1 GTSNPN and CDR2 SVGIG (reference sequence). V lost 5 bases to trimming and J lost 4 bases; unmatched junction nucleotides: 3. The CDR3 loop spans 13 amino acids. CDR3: CAWHRGDNEKLFF. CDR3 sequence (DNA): TGTGCCTGGCACAGGGGGGATAATGAAAAACTGTTTTTT.

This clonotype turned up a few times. The CDR3 here is CASSLLGLAGRTDTQYF. The CDR3 DNA reads as TGTGCCAGCAGTTTATTAGGACTAGCGGGAAGGACAGATACGCAGTATTTT. The rearrangement links TRBV27 to TRBJ2-3, with 12 bases matching TRBD2. Germline V gene data show CDR1 as MNHEY and CDR2 as SMNVEV (reference sequence). The CDR3 spans 17 residues. V was clipped by 1 base and J by 3 bases; unmatched bases: 5.

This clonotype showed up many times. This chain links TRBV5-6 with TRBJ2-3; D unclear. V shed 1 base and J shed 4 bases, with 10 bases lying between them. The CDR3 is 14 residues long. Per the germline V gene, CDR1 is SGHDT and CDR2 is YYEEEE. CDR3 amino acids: CASSLIRLADTQYF. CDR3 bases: TGTGCCAGCAGCTTGATCCGTCTTGCAGATACGCAGTATTTT.

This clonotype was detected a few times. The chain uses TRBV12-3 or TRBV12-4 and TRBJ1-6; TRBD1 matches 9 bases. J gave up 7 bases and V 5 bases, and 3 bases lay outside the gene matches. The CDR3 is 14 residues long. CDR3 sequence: CASSIGTGNSPLHF. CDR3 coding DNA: TGTGCCAGCAGTATTGGGACAGGGAATTCACCCCTCCACTTT.

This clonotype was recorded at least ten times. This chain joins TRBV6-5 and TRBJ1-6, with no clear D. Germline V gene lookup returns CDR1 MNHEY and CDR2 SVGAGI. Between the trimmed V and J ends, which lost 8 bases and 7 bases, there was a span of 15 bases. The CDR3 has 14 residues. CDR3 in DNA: TGTGCCAGCGGAGGGATTGACACCAATTCACCCCTCCACTTT. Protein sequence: CASGGIDTNSPLHF.

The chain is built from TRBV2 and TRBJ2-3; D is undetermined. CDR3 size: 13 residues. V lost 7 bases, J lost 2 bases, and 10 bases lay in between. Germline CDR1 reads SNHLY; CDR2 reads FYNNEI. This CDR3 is CASMSPATDTQYF. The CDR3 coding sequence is TGTGCCAGCATGAGTCCAGCCACAGATACGCAGTATTTT.

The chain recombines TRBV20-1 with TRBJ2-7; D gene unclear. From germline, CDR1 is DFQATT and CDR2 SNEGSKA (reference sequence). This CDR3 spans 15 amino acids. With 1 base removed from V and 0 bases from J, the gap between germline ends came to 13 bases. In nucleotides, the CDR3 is TGCAGTGCTAGAGGGTCTAGAGGCACCTCCTACGAGCAGTACTTC. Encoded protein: CSARGSRGTSYEQYF.

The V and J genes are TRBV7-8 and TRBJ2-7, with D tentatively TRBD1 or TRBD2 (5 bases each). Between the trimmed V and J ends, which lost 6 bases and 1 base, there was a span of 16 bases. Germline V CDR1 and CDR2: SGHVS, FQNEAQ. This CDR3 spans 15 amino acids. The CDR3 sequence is CASRYAGDGSYEQYF. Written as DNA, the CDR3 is TGTGCCAGCAGATACGCCGGGGACGGATCCTACGAGCAGTACTTC.